The present T cell receptor beta chain was sequenced within a study of sequential checkpoint blockade in melanoma. The repertoire was sequenced with immunoSEQ multiplex PCR; TCRdb's copy has only in-frame clones and lacks some. The sample yields 35,000 to 40,000 clones, 88% seen once. V lost 11 bases, J lost 6 bases, and 7 bases stayed unmatched. Germline assignment: CDR1 SNHLY and CDR2 FYNNEI. This CDR3 contains 14 residues. Treatment defined: randomized to nivolumab then ipilimumab (arm A) or the reverse (arm B). From thawed PBMCs, live CD3+CD8+ cells negative for CD19 and CD56 were sorted. The clonotype originates from a human donor with melanoma. Here the sequenced sample was CD8+ T cells sorted from blood (inferred from file names), taken from a patient given nivolumab and ipilimumab in sequence. The chain links TRBV2 to TRBJ2-1; 13 nucleotides line up with TRBD2. The CDR3 loop reads CARSGTSGVNEQFF. The DNA for the CDR3 is TGTGCCCGATCCGGGACTAGCGGGGTCAATGAGCAGTTCTTC.